This entry concerns a single T cell receptor (beta chain). In the original analysis: Researchers report that nucleated cell counts were estimated from reference gene primer amplification. Libraries were prepared by immunoSEQ multiplex PCR; TCRdb keeps only in-frame clonotypes and omits some of them. Clone size and the V and J calls come from that table; the DNA yielded D and trimming. The data contain hundreds of thousands of clones, 85% to 90% of them singletons. The data were obtained in a study of blood T cell repertoires in COVID-19. The sequence derives from a man between 18 and 29 years old who had recovered from COVID-19. The sample was PBMCs or T cells enriched from blood (not recorded which).

CDR3 sequence: CASSQWTGGDGYTF. CDR3 sequence (DNA): TGTGCCAGCAGCCAGTGGACAGGGGGAGATGGCTACACCTTC. The V gene is TRBV11-1, the J gene TRBJ1-2; TRBD1 matches at 10 bases. The CDR3 covers 14 residues. The V segment lost 5 bases and the J segment 6 bases; nucleotides outside the gene matches: 6. The germline V gene has CDR1 SGHAT and CDR2 FQDESV (reference sequence).